Listed here are 17 T cell receptor beta chains from one sample, sequenced in a study of T cells after yellow fever vaccination. TCRdb re-called the 5' RACE reads with MiXCR, one entry per CDR3 protein. The sample lists 250,000 to 350,000 distinct CDR3 sequences; approximately 8% were seen once. The sequenced sample was CD4+ T cells sorted from PBMCs, obtained 5 days after the yellow fever booster vaccination. These TCRs come from a man younger than 35 who received the YFV17D yellow fever vaccine.

The rearrangement uses TRBV3-1 and TRBJ2-1; TRBD2 matches at 8 bases. The CDR3 sequence is 17 residues long. The V segment lost 7 bases and the J segment 7 bases; nucleotides outside the gene matches: 18. The germline CDR1 and CDR2 sequences are LGHDT and YNNKEL (reference sequence). The CDR3 here is CASTTSAGTRWGNEQFF. The CDR3 DNA is TGTGCCAGCACAACAAGCGCCGGGACTAGGTGGGGTAATGAGCAGTTCTTC.

The chain employs TRBV5-4 and TRBJ2-7; TRBD1 matches at 8 bases. Germline CDR1 reads SGHNT; CDR2 reads YYREEE (reference sequence). The CDR3 loop spans 14 amino acids. V was clipped by 5 bases and J by 2 bases; unmatched bases: 6. The CDR3: CASRKQGGTYEQYF. The DNA of the CDR3 is TGTGCCAGCAGAAAACAGGGGGGAACCTACGAGCAGTACTTC.

The chain employs TRBV4-1 and TRBJ1-6, with D perhaps TRBD1 (6 bases). This CDR3 has 14 amino acids. Trimming cost V 4 bases and J 9 bases, with 13 bases left between them. Germline CDR1 is MGHRA and CDR2 is YSYEKL. In DNA, the CDR3 is TGCGCCAGCAGCCTTACCAGGGGTTCTTCACCCCTCCACTTT. This gives the protein CASSLTRGSSPLHF.

The V call is TRBV12-3 or TRBV12-4, the J call TRBJ2-7, with 8 bases that match TRBD1. With 6 bases clipped from V and 4 bases from J, the junction kept 11 bases outside the gene matches. CDR3 length: 15 amino acids. The CDR3 DNA follows: TGTGCCAGCAGCTCGTCAGGGGGCCAAATTTACGAGCAGTACTTC. Translated: CASSSSGGQIYEQYF.

The chain employs TRBV6-5 and TRBJ1-2, with D perhaps TRBD1 (5 bases). There are 14 residues in the CDR3. The V end was cut by 4 bases, the J end by 4 bases, with 13 bases between. Germline V gene sequence: CDR1 MNHEY, CDR2 SVGAGI. CDR3 protein: CASSWGGLGYGYTF. CDR3 coding DNA: TGTGCCAGCAGTTGGGGGGGACTAGGCTATGGCTACACCTTC.

In this sample, this clonotype turned up many times. This rearrangement joins TRBV5-1 to TRBJ2-3; 10 nucleotides line up with TRBD2. CDR1 is SGHRS and CDR2 is YFSETQ in the germline V gene. The CDR3 is 16 amino acids. V was clipped by 4 bases and J by 3 bases; unmatched bases: 8. The CDR3 region is CASSLGLAWGTDTQYF. In nucleotides, the CDR3 is TGCGCCAGCAGCCTGGGACTAGCGTGGGGAACAGATACGCAGTATTTT.

The table lists this clonotype with many counts. V is TRBV3-1 and J is TRBJ2-1; no definite D call. Per the germline V gene, CDR1 is LGHDT and CDR2 is YNNKEL (reference sequence). The CDR3 spans 12 residues. Trimming stripped 5 bases from V and 8 bases from J, with 10 bases between. The CDR3 sequence is CASSSVGDEQFF. CDR3 sequence (DNA): TGTGCCAGCAGCTCCGTGGGCGATGAGCAGTTCTTC.

This clonotype was observed many times. This sequence joins TRBV9 and TRBJ2-5; D not resolved. V lost 3 bases, J lost 2 bases, and 8 bases lay in between. CDR1 is SGDLS, CDR2 YYNGEE, per germline. This CDR3 region has 13 residues. The CDR3 spells CASSAGQQETQYF. The DNA of the CDR3 is TGTGCCAGCAGCGCCGGGCAACAAGAGACCCAGTACTTC.

CDR3 protein: CASRDAGELFF. The CDR3 region has the DNA TGTGCCAGCAGGGACGCCGGGGAGCTGTTTTTT. This rearrangement joins TRBV6-5 to TRBJ2-2; no firm D call. Germline V gene lookup returns CDR1 MNHEY and CDR2 SVGAGI. The V gene lost 6 bases and the J gene lost 6 bases, with 5 bases spanning the gap. The CDR3 has 11 amino acids.

The chain recombines TRBV6-5 with TRBJ1-2, with unresolved D. Germline V gene data show CDR1 as MNHEY and CDR2 as SVGAGI. Deletions cut 5 bases from V and 7 bases from J, with 17 bases between. This CDR3 is 14 amino acids long. The CDR3 coding sequence is TGTGCCAGCAGTACGACCGGGGATCGGCCTGGCTACACCTTC. Translating it yields CASSTTGDRPGYTF.

This clonotype came up a few times. J is TRBJ2-5 and V is TRBV3-1; D unresolved. Trimming removed 1 base from V and 2 bases from J, with 11 bases in between. The CDR3 extends over 15 amino acids. Germline V gene lookup returns CDR1 LGHDT and CDR2 YNNKEL (reference sequence). The CDR3 spells CASSQVSSDQETQYF. CDR3 nucleotide sequence: TGTGCCAGCAGCCAAGTATCGTCGGATCAAGAGACCCAGTACTTC.

The V and J genes are TRBV3-1 and TRBJ1-6; D possibly corresponds to TRBD1 (6 bases). The V and J ends lost 3 bases and 10 bases respectively, with 16 bases between them. Germline CDR1 LGHDT, CDR2 YNNKEL (reference sequence). The CDR3 has 15 amino acids. The CDR3 here is CASSQLDSYGSPLHF. Written as DNA, the CDR3 is TGTGCCAGCAGCCAGCTGGACAGCTACGGGTCACCCCTCCACTTT.

Many counts were recorded for this clonotype. The chain combines TRBV5-1 with TRBJ2-5; 8 bases map to TRBD2. The CDR3 runs 14 residues. Trimming cost V 4 bases and J 5 bases; bases outside gene matches: 7. Germline loops: CDR1 SGHRS, CDR2 YFSETQ. CDR3 sequence (DNA): TGCGCCAGCAGCGTATCCAGCGGGGGTGAGACCCAGTACTTC. It is translated as CASSVSSGGETQYF. Variable domain in full (rest from reference TRBV5-1 and TRBJ2-5): KAGVTQTPRYLIKTRGQQVTLSCSPISGHRSVSWYQQTPGQGLQFLFEYFSETQRNKGNFPGRFSGRQFSNSRSEMNVSTLELGDSALYLCASSVSSGGETQYFGPGTRLLVL.

This clonotype has only a few counts. This chain links TRBV20-1 with TRBJ2-3, with 10 bases identical to TRBD2. V lost 4 bases and J lost 2; bases outside the gene matches: 9. The CDR3 covers 16 residues. The germline gives CDR1 DFQATT, CDR2 SNEGSKA (reference sequence). The CDR3 sequence is CSANPPSGGVTDTQYF. The CDR3 DNA follows: TGCAGTGCTAATCCCCCTAGCGGGGGTGTCACAGATACGCAGTATTTT.

V is TRBV14 and J is TRBJ2-2; D remains ambiguous. V was pared by 1 base and J by 2 bases, with 14 bases between. The germline V gene has CDR1 SGHDN and CDR2 FVKESK. This CDR3 spans 17 amino acids. DNA for the CDR3: TGTGCCAGCAGCCAAGTTCGAGGTGTGGTAAACACCGGGGAGCTGTTTTTT. The encoded protein is CASSQVRGVVNTGELFF.

Many counts were recorded for this clonotype. The chain uses TRBV24-1 and TRBJ1-5; 8 nucleotides agree with TRBD1. This CDR3 is 14 amino acids long. CDR1 is KGHDR, CDR2 SFDVKD, per germline. The V and J ends lost 7 bases and 5 bases, in that order; junction bases with no gene match: 6. CDR3 protein: CATSDRGADQPQHF. For the CDR3, the DNA is TGTGCCACCAGCGACAGGGGTGCGGATCAGCCCCAGCATTTT.

A few counts support this clonotype. This chain joins TRBV28 and TRBJ1-2; D unclear. V was cut by 5 bases and J by 8 bases, with 12 bases left in between. This CDR3 comprises 12 residues. CDR1 is MDHEN and CDR2 is SYDVKM in the germline V gene. Here the CDR3 DNA reads TGTGCCAGCAGTCCGGGTTTTCGGGGCTACACCTTC. Protein product: CASSPGFRGYTF.